The present entry profiles one T cell receptor beta chain with its context. Its antigen remains unidentified. Mismatch with germline at one junction end may stem from a read error. CD45RO/CCR7/CD25/CD127/CD95/CD27 separated CD4+ naive, central memory, regulatory and stem cell-like memory cells by sorting. All sorted populations exceeded 95% purity. The CDR3 runs 13 residues. Germline V gene lookup returns CDR1 GTSNPN and CDR2 SVGIG (reference sequence). Expressed TCRB transcripts were sequenced because the isolated RNA had all been reverse transcribed beforehand. Sequencing was performed with immunoSEQ multiplex PCR; in TCRdb, only in-frame clones are kept and a portion is missing. The sample gives 220,000 or so clones, about 71% of which show up once; 0.053% is in the top ten. The sample originates from a study of beta chain features in type 1 diabetes. Study findings and constraints: For patients, the naive, central memory and Treg TCRB repertoires appeared more alike than for healthy donors.

Input material: naive CD4+ T cells from blood. The J gene is TRBJ2-7, the V gene TRBV30; D tentatively fits TRBD1 or TRBD2 (5 bases each). The clonotype was recovered from a man aged 25 to 40 in good health. Here the CDR3 reads CAWTTNPGPPGNF. The CDR3 DNA reads TGTGCCTGGACAACGAACCCGGGACCCCCGGGGAACTTC.